This is a list of T cell receptor beta chains from one sample in a study of early T cells in non-severe SARS-CoV-2 infection. TCRdb re-called the 5' RACE reads with MiXCR, one entry per CDR3 protein. This sample yields over 80,000 distinct CDR3 sequences, of which 12% are seen a single time; 3.5% to 5% belongs to the top ten. Source: whole blood, taken at baseline. All receptors derive from an adult who was a healthcare worker with PCR-confirmed SARS-CoV-2 infection or an uninfected control (not recorded which). Both conserved end residues are part of each CDR3. Each record gives: J gene, V gene, CDR3 protein.

TRBJ2-7	TRBV6-2/TRBV6-3	CASSGTQGFSYEQYF
TRBJ2-7	TRBV15	CATSRAQDRGEQYF
TRBJ1-1	TRBV6-5	CASSSFRDMRTEAFF
TRBJ2-2	TRBV10-3	CAISESAGTGELFF
TRBJ1-5	TRBV28	CASSLGRQPQHF
TRBJ1-1	TRBV5-5	CASSTRQKLNTEAFF
TRBJ2-7	TRBV7-6	CASSLSTGDIGEQYF
TRBJ2-5	TRBV6-5	CASSSAEETQYF
TRBJ1-2	TRBV5-1	CASSLGEAYGYTF
TRBJ2-1	TRBV12-3/TRBV12-4	CASSRTWTGLSNEQFF